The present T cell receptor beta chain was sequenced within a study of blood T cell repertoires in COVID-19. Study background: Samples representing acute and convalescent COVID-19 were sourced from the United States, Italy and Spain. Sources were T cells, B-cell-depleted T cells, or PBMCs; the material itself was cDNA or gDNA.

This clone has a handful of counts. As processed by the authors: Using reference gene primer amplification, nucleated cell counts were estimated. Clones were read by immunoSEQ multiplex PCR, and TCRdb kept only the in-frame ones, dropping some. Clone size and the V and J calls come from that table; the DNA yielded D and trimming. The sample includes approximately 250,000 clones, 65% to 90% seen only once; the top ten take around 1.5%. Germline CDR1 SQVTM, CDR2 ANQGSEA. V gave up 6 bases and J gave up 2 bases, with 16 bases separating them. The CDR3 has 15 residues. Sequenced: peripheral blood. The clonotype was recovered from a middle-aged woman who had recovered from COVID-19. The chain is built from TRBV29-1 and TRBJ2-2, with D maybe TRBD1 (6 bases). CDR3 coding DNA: TGCAGCGTACTCAAGACAGGCTTCAACACCGGGGAGCTGTTTTTT. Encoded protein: CSVLKTGFNTGELFF.